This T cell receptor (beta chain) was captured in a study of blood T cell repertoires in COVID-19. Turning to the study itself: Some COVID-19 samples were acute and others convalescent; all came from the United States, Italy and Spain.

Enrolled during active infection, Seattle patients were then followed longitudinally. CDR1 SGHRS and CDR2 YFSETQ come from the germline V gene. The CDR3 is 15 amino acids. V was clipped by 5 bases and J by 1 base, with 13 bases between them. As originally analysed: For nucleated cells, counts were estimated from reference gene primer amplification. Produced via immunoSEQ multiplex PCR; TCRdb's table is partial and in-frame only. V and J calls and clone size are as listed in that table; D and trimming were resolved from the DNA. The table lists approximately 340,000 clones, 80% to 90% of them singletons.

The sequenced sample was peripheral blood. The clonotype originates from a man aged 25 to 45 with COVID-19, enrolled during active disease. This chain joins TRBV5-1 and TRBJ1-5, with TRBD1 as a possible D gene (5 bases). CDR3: CASRLGGGSNQPQHF. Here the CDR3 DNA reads TGCGCCAGCAGACTGGGCGGGGGGAGCAATCAGCCCCAGCATTTT.